This note documents a single T cell receptor (beta chain) sequence. The data stem from a study of shared clonotypes between healthy human individuals. The CDR3 is made up of 15 amino acids. The V segment lost 5 bases and the J segment 1 base; nucleotides outside the gene matches: 5. CDR1 is SEHNR and CDR2 is FQNEAQ in the germline V gene (reference sequence). Genomic DNA belonging to each subset was distributed in equal measure over several immunoSEQ plates. Method: immunoSEQ multiplex PCR; TCRdb's copy keeps in-frame clones and lacks some. The sample records under 750,000 clones, approximately 72% being singletons.

The sequencing input was memory CD4+ T cells sorted from blood. Described subset: CD45RA-negative fraction. The V and J genes are TRBV7-9 and TRBJ2-7; 10 bases match TRBD1. The TCR was taken from a woman aged 25-40 years in good health. The CDR3 DNA sequence: TGTGCCAGCAGCCCCGGGACAGGGGATTCCTACGAGCAGTACTTC. Translation: CASSPGTGDSYEQYF.